A single sample gave rise to the 28 T cell receptor beta chains below, sequenced in a study of cytomegalovirus exposure and HLA in healthy donors. PCR was performed using 60 Vbeta and 13 Jbeta primers. The data were produced by immunoSEQ multiplex PCR, yet TCRdb's version contains in-frame clones alone and is incomplete. Of 100,000 to 150,000 clones listed, around three quarters are singletons. The sample comprised PBMCs. Source of these receptors: a woman aged 50 to 60 in good health and CMV-seronegative.

The rearrangement uses TRBV6-1 and TRBJ2-7; D gene uncertain. The CDR3 extends over 15 amino acids. The ends were cut back, 6 bases at V and 0 bases at J, with 15 bases in the middle. Germline values: CDR1 MNHNS, CDR2 SASEGT. DNA of the CDR3: TGTGCCAGCAGCATGGTTACCGCCAGCTCCTACGAGCAGTACTTC. This gives the protein CASSMVTASSYEQYF.

The V gene is TRBV6-9, the J gene TRBJ2-2; 8 positions agree with TRBD2. The CDR3 is 20 residues long. The ends lost 5 bases at V and 0 bases at J; junction bases unmatched: 17. Per the germline V gene, CDR1 is MNHGY and CDR2 is SVAAGI. CDR3 DNA sequence: TGTGCCAGCAGTCCCACTACCCCGAGGGCTAGCGGGTCGAACACCGGGGAGCTGTTTTTT. Protein: CASSPTTPRASGSNTGELFF.

The genes are TRBV19 and TRBJ2-5; TRBD2 matches at 10 bases. CDR3 length: 15 amino acids. CDR1 is LNHDA, CDR2 SQIVND, per germline (reference sequence). The trim removed 5 bases at V and 3 bases at J, leaving 6 bases unmatched. CDR3 sequence: CASSVTGTSEETQYF. The CDR3 coding sequence is TGTGCCAGTAGTGTGACCGGGACTAGCGAAGAGACCCAGTACTTC.

J is TRBJ1-3 and V is TRBV7-8; TRBD1 agrees at 9 bases. The CDR3 sequence is 15 residues long. V shed 2 bases and J 3 bases; nucleotides not matched to a gene: 2. From germline, CDR1 is SGHVS and CDR2 FQNEAQ. The CDR3 nucleotides are TGTGCCAGCAGCTTAACAGGGGGCGATGGAAACACCATATATTTT. Its translation: CASSLTGGDGNTIYF.

V and J are TRBV6-5 and TRBJ1-3; D gene unclear. Germline CDR1 and CDR2: MNHEY and SVGAGI. The CDR3 sequence is 15 residues long. The germline V and J ends were trimmed by 6 bases and 0 bases, with 12 bases remaining between them. The CDR3 loop reads CASSITSSSGNTIYF. CDR3 DNA sequence: TGTGCCAGCAGCATTACATCCTCCTCTGGAAACACCATATATTTT.

V gene TRBV9 combines with J gene TRBJ2-7; 12 bases map to TRBD2. The V gene's germline CDR1 is SGDLS and CDR2 YYNGEE. Trimming removed 4 bases from V and 2 bases from J; junction bases left unmatched: 4. The CDR3 extends over 15 amino acids. The CDR3 protein is CASSFGLAGTYEQYF. The CDR3 coding sequence is TGTGCCAGCAGCTTCGGACTAGCGGGAACCTACGAGCAGTACTTC.

The CDR3 DNA follows: TGTGCCAGCAGTTTATTAAATGCGGGACCCAATCAGCCCCAGCATTTT. Amino acids: CASSLLNAGPNQPQHF. This chain joins TRBV28 and TRBJ1-5, with D perhaps matching TRBD1 (5 bases). Germline V CDR1 and CDR2: MDHEN, SYDVKM. The CDR3 is 16 amino acids. V was shortened by 1 base and J by 3 bases, with 13 bases between the two germline ends.

V usage is TRBV6-1 and J usage is TRBJ2-5; tentative D call: TRBD1 (5 bases). The V and J ends lost 6 bases and 1 base respectively, with 9 bases between them. This CDR3 has 13 residues. Germline V gene sequence: CDR1 MNHNS, CDR2 SASEGT. CDR3 coding DNA: TGTGCCAGCAGCATGGGGCTCCAAGAGACCCAGTACTTC. Amino acids: CASSMGLQETQYF.

The rearrangement links TRBV7-6 to TRBJ2-1; TRBD2 matches at 8 bases. After removal of 1 base from V and 10 bases from J, the junction contained 12 bases not matched to a gene. Germline CDR1 is SGHVS and CDR2 is FNYEAQ. The CDR3 consists of 16 residues. The CDR3 region is CASSLGGGLGRWEQFF. The CDR3, as DNA: TGTGCCAGCAGCTTAGGGGGGGGACTAGGACGATGGGAGCAGTTCTTC.

V gene TRBV11-2 combines with J gene TRBJ2-7, with D possibly TRBD1 on 5 matching bases. The CDR3 runs to 14 residues. CDR1 and CDR2 (germline): SGHAT, FQNNGV. The V end lost 1 base, the J end lost 3 bases, and 10 bases lay between the germline ends. Here the CDR3 reads CASSLGTQRYEQYF. In nucleotides, the CDR3 is TGTGCCAGCAGCTTAGGGACACAACGCTACGAGCAGTACTTC.

This chain joins TRBV5-5 and TRBJ1-4; TRBD1 might be the D (5 bases). Germline CDR1 SGHKS, CDR2 YYEKEE (reference sequence). V was shortened by 1 base and J by 7 bases, with 14 bases between the two germline ends. The CDR3 totals 15 residues. The chain's CDR3 is CASSLPQGYGEKLFF. CDR3 DNA sequence: TGTGCCAGCAGCTTGCCGCAGGGATACGGTGAAAAACTGTTTTTT.

V gene TRBV19 combines with J gene TRBJ1-5, with TRBD1 as a possible D gene (5 bases). Trimming stripped 7 bases from V and 1 base from J, with 11 bases between. The germline gives CDR1 LNHDA, CDR2 SQIVND (reference sequence). There are 14 residues in the CDR3. CDR3 nucleotide sequence: TGTGCCAGTACACAGGTTTTGAGCAATCAGCCCCAGCATTTT. The encoded protein is CASTQVLSNQPQHF.

The chain recombines TRBV7-9 with TRBJ2-7, with 10 bases identical to TRBD2. This CDR3 spans 15 amino acids. CDR1 and CDR2 from the germline V gene are SEHNR and FQNEAQ (reference sequence). V trimming: 5 bases; J trimming: 4 bases; junction bases outside the gene matches: 8. The CDR3 sequence is CASSRRTSGAYEQYF. The CDR3 coding sequence is TGTGCCAGCAGCCGGAGGACTAGCGGAGCTTACGAGCAGTACTTC.

V is TRBV11-3 and J is TRBJ2-3; D might be TRBD2 (6 bases). The CDR3 is made up of 13 amino acids. The germline V gene has CDR1 SGHNT and CDR2 YENEEA. Trimming pared 7 bases from V and 10 bases from J, leaving 18 bases between. Here the CDR3 reads CASTGDPSYAQYF. The CDR3 DNA follows: TGTGCCAGCACGGGGGACCCATCTTATGCGCAGTATTTT. The variable domain in full, with the rest retrieved from reference TRBV11-3 and TRBJ2-3, is EAGVVQSPRYKIIEKKQPVAFWCNPISGHNTLYWYLQNLGQGPELLIRYENEEAVDDSQLPKDRFSAERLKGVDSTLKIQPAELGDSAVYLCASTGDPSYAQYFGPGTRLTVL.

The chain employs TRBV6-4 and TRBJ2-1; D gene uncertain. The germline V and J ends were trimmed by 1 base and 8 bases, with 15 bases remaining between them. This CDR3 region has 15 residues. The germline gives CDR1 MRHNA, CDR2 SNTAGT. The CDR3 DNA reads TGTGCCAGCAGTGACTGGATAGCCCATCGGGATGAGCAGTTCTTC. Translated: CASSDWIAHRDEQFF.

This clone appeared a single time. V gene TRBV7-3 combines with J gene TRBJ2-2; 8 positions agree with TRBD1. V lost 3 bases and J lost 2; bases outside the gene matches: 2. This CDR3 has 15 amino acids. CDR1 is SGHTA, CDR2 FQGTGA, per germline. The CDR3 DNA sequence: TGTGCCAGCAGCTTGGACAGGGTAAACACCGGGGAGCTGTTTTTT. Protein product: CASSLDRVNTGELFF.

This chain uses TRBV6-5 with TRBJ1-4, with D possibly being TRBD1 (5 bases). CDR3 size: 13 residues. V was shortened by 6 bases and J by 14 bases, with 19 bases between the two germline ends. The germline V gene encodes CDR1 MNHEY and CDR2 SVGAGI. The CDR3 protein is CASRERTLSRLFF. The CDR3 DNA reads TGTGCCAGCAGGGAAAGGACACTCTCGCGCCTGTTTTTT.

The chain carries TRBV15 and TRBJ2-1, with TRBD2 as a possible D gene (5 bases). The CDR3 spans 13 residues. Germline V gene lookup returns CDR1 LNHNV and CDR2 YYDKDF (reference sequence). V lost 0 bases and J 8 bases, leaving 8 bases between the germline ends. The CDR3 DNA reads as TGTGCCACCAGCAGAGATTGGGGAGATGAGCAGTTCTTC. Its translation: CATSRDWGDEQFF.

Only one count was recorded for this clone. The V call is TRBV28, the J call TRBJ2-1; no reliable D call. This CDR3 region has 15 residues. The ends were cut back, 3 bases at V and 8 bases at J, with 17 bases in the middle. Per germline, CDR1 MDHEN and CDR2 SYDVKM. CDR3 sequence reads: CASSFRIPGRYEQFF. As DNA, the CDR3 is TGTGCCAGCAGTTTCAGAATCCCCGGCAGGTATGAGCAGTTCTTC.

The rearrangement joins TRBV10-2 to TRBJ1-5; D unclear. CDR1 and CDR2 from the germline V gene are WSHSY and SAAADI. Deletions cut 4 bases from V and 9 bases from J, with 10 bases between. The CDR3 totals 12 residues. The CDR3: CASSGDQRPQHF. The CDR3 bases are TGCGCCAGCAGTGGAGATCAACGGCCCCAGCATTTT.

The chain is built from TRBV7-3 and TRBJ1-2; TRBD1 matches at 9 bases. This CDR3 region has 15 residues. Trimming removed 2 bases from V and 8 bases from J; junction bases left unmatched: 9. Germline V gives CDR1 SGHTA, CDR2 FQGTGA. The CDR3 coding sequence is TGTGCCAGCAGCTTATTGGGGACAGGGCTGGGCGGCTACACCTTC. This sequence encodes CASSLLGTGLGGYTF.

V gene TRBV6-1 combines with J gene TRBJ1-2; 7 bases map to TRBD1. CDR1 is MNHNS and CDR2 is SASEGT in the germline V gene. The CDR3 extends over 11 amino acids. After removal of 11 bases from V and 3 bases from J, the junction contained 3 bases not matched to a gene. This chain's CDR3 is CAGTGDYGYTF. Written as DNA, the CDR3 is TGTGCCGGTACAGGGGACTATGGCTACACCTTC.

The chain couples TRBV20-1 to TRBJ1-1; D not certain. The ends were cut back, 0 bases at V and 7 bases at J, with 3 bases in the middle. This CDR3 is 10 amino acids long. Germline-derived CDR1 and CDR2 are DFQATT and SNEGSKA (reference sequence). The CDR3 protein is CSARDSEAFF. CDR3 in DNA: TGCAGTGCTAGAGACAGTGAAGCTTTCTTT.

V usage is TRBV12-5 and J usage is TRBJ1-3, with D unresolved. The germline gives CDR1 LGHNT, CDR2 FRNRAP. The CDR3 extends over 14 amino acids. With 1 base removed from V and 3 bases from J, the gap between germline ends came to 7 bases. The CDR3 nucleotides read TGTGCTAGTGGTTTGGGTCGAGGTGGAAACACCATATATTTT. Protein product: CASGLGRGGNTIYF.

This clone was detected a few times. The chain combines TRBV18 with TRBJ1-1, with D perhaps TRBD1 (5 bases). Germline lookup yields CDR1 KGHSH and CDR2 LQKENI. V gave up 3 bases and J gave up 1 base, with 12 bases separating them. There are 15 residues in the CDR3. CDR3 protein: CASSPQGRENTEAFF. The CDR3 DNA sequence: TGTGCCAGCTCACCTCAGGGCAGGGAGAACACTGAAGCTTTCTTT. Full variable domain (missing parts from reference TRBV18 and TRBJ1-1): NAGVMQNPRHLVRRRGQEARLRCSPMKGHSHVYWYRQLPEEGLKFMVYLQKENIIDESGMPKERFSAEFPKEGPSILRIQQVVRGDSAAYFCASSPQGRENTEAFFGQGTRLTVV.

This clone was counted a single time. The chain carries TRBV28 and TRBJ2-7; TRBD2 matches at 11 bases. J was trimmed by 2 bases and V by 4 bases; bases with no gene match: 4. This CDR3 has 15 residues. CDR1 is MDHEN, CDR2 SYDVKM, per germline. CDR3 DNA: TGTGCCAGCAGTTCTCCGGGACTAGCGGCCTACGAGCAGTACTTC. Translated: CASSSPGLAAYEQYF.

The V and J genes are TRBV5-4 and TRBJ2-7; weak D call: TRBD2 (6 bases). Trimming cost V 3 bases and J 5 bases, with 12 bases left between them. Germline-derived CDR1 and CDR2 are SGHNT and YYREEE (reference sequence). The CDR3 covers 13 residues. The CDR3 nucleotides read TGTGCCAGCAGCTCCGGGCGGGACCACGAGCAGTACGTC. Its protein is CASSSGRDHEQYV.

The CDR3 loop reads CASSQDSPPSDTQYF. DNA of the CDR3: TGCGCCAGCAGCCAAGATAGTCCCCCTAGCGATACGCAGTATTTT. V usage is TRBV4-3 and J usage is TRBJ2-3; tentative D call: TRBD2 (5 bases). This CDR3 is 15 amino acids long. The V and J ends lost 0 bases and 6 bases respectively, with 13 bases between them. Germline CDR1 is LGHNA and CDR2 is YSLEER.